One and the same sample provided the 30 T cell receptor beta chains below, sequenced in a study of cytomegalovirus exposure and HLA in healthy donors. The PCR made use of 60 Vbeta and 13 Jbeta primers. TCRdb keeps only in-frame clones here, not all; method: immunoSEQ multiplex PCR. The table has about 98,000 clones, approximately 82% seen once; the top ten hold more than 3%. Input material: PBMCs. Source of these receptors: a female donor in good health and CMV-seropositive.

This chain links TRBV28 with TRBJ1-1; TRBD1 is a possible D gene (6 bases). V lost 2 bases and J lost 4, with 8 bases in between. The germline gives CDR1 MDHEN, CDR2 SYDVKM. The CDR3 loop spans 13 amino acids. The CDR3 DNA follows: TGTGCCAGCAGTTTAGTAGGGGGCACTGAAGCTTTCTTT. Its translation is CASSLVGGTEAFF.

The chain has TRBV6-5 and TRBJ1-6; possible D gene TRBD1, 6 bases. The length of the CDR3 is 15 residues. The V end lost 6 bases, the J end lost 7 bases, and 16 bases lay between the germline ends. From germline, CDR1 is MNHEY and CDR2 SVGAGI. The CDR3 region is CASRGGGARNSPLHF. The CDR3 DNA reads TGTGCCAGCAGAGGGGGGGGCGCGCGGAATTCACCCCTCCACTTT.

This rearrangement joins TRBV27 to TRBJ2-7; 14 bases match TRBD2. This CDR3 has 16 amino acids. The germline V gene encodes CDR1 MNHEY and CDR2 SMNVEV (reference sequence). J lost 3 bases, V lost 2 bases, and 3 bases had no gene match. The CDR3 coding sequence is TGTGCCAGCAGTTTAATTGGGACTAGCGGGAGCTACGAGCAGTACTTC. This translates into CASSLIGTSGSYEQYF.

The chain combines TRBV25-1 with TRBJ1-2, with TRBD1 matching 10 bases. V was clipped by 6 bases and J by 7 bases; unmatched bases: 8. This CDR3 is 14 amino acids long. CDR1 MGHDK and CDR2 SYGVNS come from the germline V gene. The chain's CDR3 is CASRETGGECGYTF. For the CDR3, the DNA is TGTGCCAGCAGAGAGACAGGGGGCGAATGTGGCTACACCTTC.

The chain combines TRBV2 with TRBJ2-3; tentatively, D is TRBD1 (6 bases). Per germline, CDR1 SNHLY and CDR2 FYNNEI. This CDR3 has 12 residues. With 2 bases removed from V and 14 bases from J, the gap between germline ends came to 14 bases. The CDR3: CASSERQGPWYF. The CDR3 nucleotides are TGTGCCAGCAGTGAAAGGCAGGGGCCGTGGTATTTT.

The chain employs TRBV10-2 and TRBJ1-1, with TRBD1 matching 7 bases. The CDR3 consists of 12 residues. Germline V gene lookup returns CDR1 WSHSY and CDR2 SAAADI. After removal of 8 bases from V and 8 bases from J, the junction contained 8 bases not matched to a gene. The CDR3 protein is CASATGASEAFF. The CDR3 nucleotides read TGCGCCAGCGCTACAGGGGCTTCGGAAGCTTTCTTT.

This chain joins TRBV27 and TRBJ2-1; tentative D call: TRBD1 (5 bases). Per the germline V gene, CDR1 is MNHEY and CDR2 is SMNVEV (reference sequence). The CDR3 sequence is 17 residues long. The V and J ends lost 4 bases and 4 bases respectively, with 20 bases between them. The CDR3 nucleotides are TGTGCCAGCAGTTCTAGAAGGGGAAAATCCCAATACAATGAGCAGTTCTTC. Its translation: CASSSRRGKSQYNEQFF.

V gene TRBV19 combines with J gene TRBJ2-1, with D maybe TRBD1 (5 bases). Germline V gene lookup returns CDR1 LNHDA and CDR2 SQIVND (reference sequence). V lost 6 bases, J lost 0 bases, and 12 bases lay in between. The CDR3 consists of 15 residues. The CDR3: CASRPPQGSYNEQFF. The CDR3 DNA sequence: TGTGCCAGTAGACCCCCCCAGGGCTCCTACAATGAGCAGTTCTTC. The whole variable domain, filled in from reference TRBV19 and TRBJ2-1, reads DGGITQSPKYLFRKEGQNVTLSCEQNLNHDAMYWYRQDPGQGLRLIYYSQIVNDFQKGDIAEGYSVSREKKESFPLTVTSAQKNPTAFYLCASRPPQGSYNEQFFGPGTRLTVL.

The chain carries TRBV5-1 and TRBJ2-7; D possibly corresponds to TRBD1 (5 bases). The CDR3 covers 13 residues. Trimming shortened V by 3 bases and J by 4 bases, and 11 bases separated the two germline ends. Germline CDR1 is SGHRS and CDR2 is YFSETQ. CDR3 in amino acids: CASSWGASYEQYF. CDR3 DNA: TGCGCCAGCAGCTGGGGCGCTTCTTACGAGCAGTACTTC.

The rearrangement links TRBV19 to TRBJ1-6; possible D gene TRBD1, 5 bases. Germline assignment: CDR1 LNHDA and CDR2 SQIVND (reference sequence). The ends were cut back, 6 bases at V and 5 bases at J, with 11 bases in the middle. The CDR3 spans 14 residues. CDR3 nucleotide sequence: TGTGCCAGTAGGCGTCAGGGTGATAATTCACCCCTCCACTTT. Encoded protein: CASRRQGDNSPLHF. Full variable domain (outside the CDR3, taken from reference TRBV19 and TRBJ1-6): DGGITQSPKYLFRKEGQNVTLSCEQNLNHDAMYWYRQDPGQGLRLIYYSQIVNDFQKGDIAEGYSVSREKKESFPLTVTSAQKNPTAFYLCASRRQGDNSPLHFGNGTRLTVT.

This chain joins TRBV2 and TRBJ2-1, with 8 bases identical to TRBD2. V dropped 5 bases and J dropped 5; count of bases not matched to a gene: 8. The germline V gene has CDR1 SNHLY and CDR2 FYNNEI. The CDR3 length is 15 residues. The CDR3 DNA sequence: TGTGCCAGCAGTCCGGGACTAGAGGCCGACAATGAGCAGTTCTTC. Its translation: CASSPGLEADNEQFF.

CDR3 sequence (DNA): TGTGCCAGCAGTTTTGCGGGGACAGGGGGCTACGAGCAGTACTTC. This codes for CASSFAGTGGYEQYF. The J gene is TRBJ2-7, the V gene TRBV27; 11 bases are shared with TRBD1. Germline assignment: CDR1 MNHEY and CDR2 SMNVEV (reference sequence). The CDR3 is 15 residues long. Losses at the gene ends were 3 bases for V and 3 bases for J; bases not matched to a gene: 4.

V and J are TRBV7-9 and TRBJ2-5, with TRBD1 matching 8 bases. Germline V gene lookup returns CDR1 SEHNR and CDR2 FQNEAQ (reference sequence). This CDR3 has 14 residues. After removal of 5 bases from V and 0 bases from J, the junction contained 2 bases not matched to a gene. The CDR3 DNA is TGTGCCAGCAGCCGGACAGGGAACCAAGAGACCCAGTACTTC. Its protein product is CASSRTGNQETQYF.

The V call is TRBV6-1, the J call TRBJ1-1; TRBD1 agrees at 10 bases. V shed 7 bases and J 7 bases; nucleotides not matched to a gene: 6. Per germline, CDR1 MNHNS and CDR2 SASEGT. This CDR3 contains 13 residues. CDR3 loop: CASIPWDRGEAFF. CDR3 nucleotide sequence: TGTGCCAGCATTCCCTGGGACAGGGGTGAAGCTTTCTTT.

This clone has only a few counts. The chain joins TRBV5-6 to TRBJ1-1; D is undetermined. V was trimmed by 1 base and J by 3 bases, leaving 7 bases between them. CDR1 SGHDT and CDR2 YYEEEE come from the germline V gene. The CDR3 runs 13 residues. DNA of the CDR3: TGTGCCAGCAGCTTGTCGAGCGACACTGAAGCTTTCTTT. Protein sequence: CASSLSSDTEAFF.

The chain is built from TRBV2 and TRBJ2-2; 7 bases agree with TRBD1. Per the germline V gene, CDR1 is SNHLY and CDR2 is FYNNEI. Germline trimming cut 5 bases from V and 4 bases from J; bases unmatched to any gene: 1. The CDR3 runs to 13 residues. CDR3 bases: TGTGCCAGCAGTCGGGACAGCACCGGGGAGCTGTTTTTT. This encodes CASSRDSTGELFF.

The chain joins TRBV27 to TRBJ2-1; D gene uncertain. The V end was cut by 5 bases, the J end by 0 bases, with 5 bases between. The CDR3 totals 13 residues. Looked up from germline, CDR1 is MNHEY and CDR2 is SMNVEV (reference sequence). CDR3 region: CASSSSSYNEQFF. The DNA for the CDR3 is TGTGCCAGCAGTAGTAGCTCCTACAATGAGCAGTTCTTC.

The chain is built from TRBV4-1 and TRBJ1-1, with 10 bases fitting TRBD1. The CDR3 extends over 18 amino acids. In germline, CDR1 is MGHRA, CDR2 YSYEKL. Trimming removed 3 bases from V and 1 base from J; junction bases left unmatched: 11. The CDR3 loop is CASSHPLGQGKGNTEAFF. CDR3 DNA sequence: TGCGCCAGCAGCCACCCCCTGGGACAGGGGAAAGGGAACACTGAAGCTTTCTTT.

The genes are TRBV6-5 and TRBJ2-1, with a weak D call TRBD2 (7 bases). Germline CDR1 MNHEY, CDR2 SVGAGI. The CDR3 has 15 amino acids. Trimming shortened V by 6 bases and J by 4 bases, and 16 bases separated the two germline ends. The CDR3 DNA sequence: TGTGCCAGCAGCACAATAGGGGGGGGGTACAATGAGCAGTTCTTC. Translation gives CASSTIGGGYNEQFF.

The chain carries TRBV25-1 and TRBJ1-1; 9 bases are a match to TRBD1. The trim removed 2 bases at V and 5 bases at J, leaving 12 bases unmatched. Germline-derived CDR1 and CDR2 are MGHDK and SYGVNS. The CDR3 length is 17 residues. The CDR3 region has the DNA TGTGCCAGCAGTGAAAGGGGGACAGGGTCTAGTGGTACTGAAGCTTTCTTT. Translation: CASSERGTGSSGTEAFF. Drawing the rest from reference TRBV25-1 and TRBJ1-1, the complete variable domain is EADIYQTPRYLVIGTGKKITLECSQTMGHDKMYWYQQDPGMELHLIHYSYGVNSTEKGDLSSESTVSRIRTEHFPLTLESARPSHTSQYLCASSERGTGSSGTEAFFGQGTRLTVV.

The chain has TRBV11-1 and TRBJ2-3; D ambiguous. V shed 0 bases and J shed 5 bases, with 9 bases lying between them. Per the germline V gene, CDR1 is SGHAT and CDR2 is FQDESV (reference sequence). The CDR3 length is 14 residues. The CDR3 loop is CASSLAGTGDTQYF. CDR3 coding DNA: TGTGCCAGCAGCTTAGCAGGAACGGGAGATACGCAGTATTTT.

The genes are TRBV5-1 and TRBJ1-1, with 7 bases lining up with TRBD1. This CDR3 has 15 amino acids. V lost 4 bases and J lost 1; bases outside the gene matches: 7. Germline V gene data show CDR1 as SGHRS and CDR2 as YFSETQ. CDR3 protein: CASSPFGQANTEAFF. CDR3 in DNA: TGCGCCAGCAGCCCTTTCGGACAGGCGAACACTGAAGCTTTCTTT.

The chain couples TRBV4-1 to TRBJ1-4, with 7 bases aligning to TRBD1. J lost 2 bases, V lost 1 base, and 1 base had no gene match. The germline V gene encodes CDR1 MGHRA and CDR2 YSYEKL. The CDR3 spans 15 residues. CDR3 DNA: TGCGCCAGCAGCCAAGGACAGGGTACTAATGAAAAACTGTTTTTT. It encodes CASSQGQGTNEKLFF.

This chain connects TRBV6-1 to TRBJ1-5, with D unresolved. Looked up from germline, CDR1 is MNHNS and CDR2 is SASEGT. This CDR3 spans 15 amino acids. Trimming removed 6 bases from V and 0 bases from J, with 12 bases in between. DNA for the CDR3: TGTGCCAGCAGGGAGGAATTTAATAGCAATCAGCCCCAGCATTTT. Residues: CASREEFNSNQPQHF.

This chain joins TRBV27 and TRBJ1-1, with D perhaps matching TRBD1 (5 bases). Trimming cost V 3 bases and J 0 bases, with 8 bases left between them. Germline V lookup: CDR1 MNHEY, CDR2 SMNVEV (reference sequence). CDR3 length equals 14 residues. CDR3 amino acids: CASSFAGMNTEAFF. The CDR3 DNA reads as TGTGCCAGCAGTTTTGCAGGGATGAACACTGAAGCTTTCTTT.

The table lists this clone with a count of one. This rearrangement joins TRBV7-8 to TRBJ2-7; perhaps TRBD2 as D (5 bases). V dropped 4 bases and J dropped 2 bases, with 12 bases sitting between them. The CDR3 runs to 14 residues. The V gene's germline CDR1 is SGHVS and CDR2 FQNEAQ. In DNA form, the CDR3 reads TGTGCCAGCAGCTCCGAACTAGGAGCCTACGAGCAGTACTTC. The encoded protein is CASSSELGAYEQYF.

This clone was seen only once. V is TRBV27 and J is TRBJ2-2; D is possibly TRBD2 (5 bases). The germline V and J ends were trimmed by 7 bases and 2 bases, with 14 bases remaining between them. From germline, CDR1 is MNHEY and CDR2 SMNVEV (reference sequence). The CDR3 extends over 15 amino acids. CDR3 nucleotide sequence: TGTGCCAGCACCCCCCGGGAAGGAAACACCGGGGAGCTGTTTTTT. This encodes CASTPREGNTGELFF.

The gene calls are TRBV4-1 and TRBJ2-5, with D perhaps matching TRBD2 (5 bases). The CDR3 contains 18 residues. Germline V gene sequence: CDR1 MGHRA, CDR2 YSYEKL. Trimming removed 3 bases at V and 2 bases at J, with 22 bases between. CDR3 nucleotides: TGCGCCAGCAGCCAGCTCGTTATGACCACTGTAGCGCAAGAGACCCAGTACTTC. This translates into CASSQLVMTTVAQETQYF.

In this sample, this clone turned up a few times. The chain recombines TRBV28 with TRBJ2-1; no definite D call. The V gene lost 3 bases and the J gene lost 2 bases, with 8 bases spanning the gap. The V gene's germline CDR1 is MDHEN and CDR2 SYDVKM. The CDR3 has 14 residues. CDR3 protein: CASSFERTYNEQFF. CDR3 DNA: TGTGCCAGCAGTTTCGAGAGGACCTACAATGAGCAGTTCTTC. The whole variable domain, remainder taken from reference TRBV28 and TRBJ2-1, is DVKVTQSSRYLVKRTGEKVFLECVQDMDHENMFWYRQDPGLGLRLIYFSYDVKMKEKGDIPEGYSVSREKKERFSLILESASTNQTSMYLCASSFERTYNEQFFGPGTRLTVL.

The J gene is TRBJ1-5, the V gene TRBV6-1; D not certain. The CDR3 runs to 15 residues. V was trimmed by 1 base and J by 5 bases, leaving 12 bases between them. The V gene's germline CDR1 is MNHNS and CDR2 SASEGT. CDR3 protein: CASSEGKQRDQPQHF. Here the CDR3 DNA reads TGTGCCAGCAGTGAAGGGAAACAGAGAGATCAGCCCCAGCATTTT.